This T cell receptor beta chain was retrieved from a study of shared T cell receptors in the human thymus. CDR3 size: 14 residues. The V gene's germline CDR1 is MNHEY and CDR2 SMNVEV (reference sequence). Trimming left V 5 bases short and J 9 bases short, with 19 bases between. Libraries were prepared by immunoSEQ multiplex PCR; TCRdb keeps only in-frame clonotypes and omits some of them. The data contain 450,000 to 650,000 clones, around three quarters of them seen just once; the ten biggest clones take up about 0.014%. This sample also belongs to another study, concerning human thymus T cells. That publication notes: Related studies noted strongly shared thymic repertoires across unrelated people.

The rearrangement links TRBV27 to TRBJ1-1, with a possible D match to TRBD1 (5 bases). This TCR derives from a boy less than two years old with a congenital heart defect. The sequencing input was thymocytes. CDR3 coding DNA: TGTGCCAGCAGTCCTGGGGCAGAGGACAAGCAAGCTTTCTTT. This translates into CASSPGAEDKQAFF.